Detailed here is one T cell receptor (beta chain). Its target is not known. This entry belongs to a study of human CD8 memory T cell subsets. Germline V gene data show CDR1 as SGHRS and CDR2 as YFSETQ. This CDR3 is 17 amino acids long. The PBMC came from buffy coats of healthy donors. UMI-labeled 5' RACE was the method by which TCR beta libraries were made. TCRdb reanalyzed the 5' RACE reads and collapses them to one entry per CDR3 protein, without DNA. The sample features 12,000 or so distinct CDR3 sequences, with 13% to 15% in its top ten. General observations from the study: Chao1 was used to estimate diversity, and its estimates suggested stem-like memory T cells were more diverse than precursor exhausted T cells. Only minimal overlap was seen between the stem-like memory and the precursor exhausted T cell repertoires. High diversity, at similar levels, marked stem-like memory and precursor exhausted T cells but not effector memory cells.

This TCR derives from a human donor in good health. This chain uses TRBV5-1 with TRBJ2-1; TCRdb proposes TRBD2, but this gene call is untestable without DNA. What was sequenced was CD8+ T cells from PBMCs. This CDR3 is CASSLGGTSASYNEQFF. Full variable domain (rest looked up from reference TRBV5-1 and TRBJ2-1): KAGVTQTPRYLIKTRGQQVTLSCSPISGHRSVSWYQQTPGQGLQFLFEYFSETQRNKGNFPGRFSGRQFSNSRSEMNVSTLELGDSALYLCASSLGGTSASYNEQFFGPGTRLTVL.